This entry features one T cell receptor (beta chain) sequence. These data are taken from a study of blood T cell repertoires in COVID-19. Repertoires were generated with immunoSEQ multiplex PCR, while TCRdb's copy carries only in-frame clones and drops some. Of 270,000 or so clones listed, 75% to 90% are singletons. This clonotype originated in a woman aged 40 to 49 who had recovered from COVID-19. Sequenced: peripheral blood.

The CDR3 loop reads CASSEWASGLAGATTYEQYF. The CDR3 DNA follows: TGTGCCAGCAGTGAATGGGCCTCGGGACTAGCGGGGGCAACCACCTACGAGCAGTACTTC. The V and J genes are TRBV2 and TRBJ2-7, with 14 bases identical to TRBD2. The V segment lost 2 bases and the J segment 2 bases; nucleotides outside the gene matches: 14. Germline V gene sequence: CDR1 SNHLY, CDR2 FYNNEI. This CDR3 region has 20 residues.